The clone carrying this TCR beta chain was picked up a small number of times. These data originate in a study of blood T cell repertoires in COVID-19. Across the whole study: Samples of COVID-19 (acute and convalescent) were obtained from the United States, Italy and Spain.

In the study's own analysis: Reference gene primer amplification yielded estimated nucleated cell counts. Repertoires were generated with immunoSEQ multiplex PCR, while TCRdb's copy carries only in-frame clones and drops some. From that table come the V and J calls and clone size; the DNA was used to work out D and trimming. The table records around 200,000 clones, around 83% of them present only once. CDR1 is MNHEY and CDR2 is SMNVEV in the germline V gene (reference sequence). The J segment lost 9 bases and the V segment lost 6 bases, leaving 13 bases of the junction unmatched. This CDR3 contains 15 residues.

The sequenced sample consisted of peripheral blood. The chain employs TRBV27 and TRBJ2-7; 11 bases fit TRBD1. This clonotype was obtained from a man in his fifties or sixties with active or convalescent COVID-19. Here the CDR3 reads CASSPLGQGELLQYF. The CDR3 DNA reads as TGTGCCAGCAGCCCTTTGGGACAGGGGGAACTCCTGCAGTACTTC.